Detailed here is one T cell receptor beta chain. Its antigen is undetermined. This entry is derived from a study of T cell responses to AZD1222 COVID-19 vaccine. Study in general: Whether given at about 4 or about 12 weeks, second doses were pooled.

The ends lost 4 bases at V and 3 bases at J; junction bases unmatched: 5. Germline-derived CDR1 and CDR2 are KGHDR and SFDVKD. CDR3 length: 15 residues. Study-wide findings and caveats: Reportedly, nearly half the spike-specific TCRs target unmutated variant regions. Spike-specific TCR breadth and depth both grew after two AZD1222 doses. It was only a handful of AZD1222 recipients who were seropositive at baseline.

Clones were read by immunoSEQ multiplex PCR, and TCRdb kept only the in-frame ones, dropping some. The sample contains 65,000 to 95,000 clones, approximately 84% of which appear only once. The starting material was peripheral blood, obtained on day 0 of AZD1222 vaccination. This sequence was found in an adult in good health. The chain links TRBV24-1 to TRBJ2-5; 9 bases line up with TRBD1. The CDR3: CATSDPGTGKETQYF. For the CDR3, the DNA is TGTGCCACCAGTGACCCCGGGACAGGGAAAGAGACCCAGTACTTC.